This T cell receptor (beta chain) comes out of a study of identical twins. MiXCR, applied by TCRdb to the 5' RACE reads, yields one record per CDR3 protein. The sample shows around 960,000 distinct CDR3 sequences, roughly an eighth of them seen only once. Germline loops: CDR1 MNHEY, CDR2 SMNVEV (reference sequence). The junction had 4 bases not matched to a gene; V was cut back by 4 bases and J by 5 bases. The CDR3 has 15 residues. This clonotype was recorded only once. These same records also appear under a second study, on yellow fever vaccine responses in identical twins.

Sequenced: PBMCs. The chain has TRBV27 and TRBJ2-3; 12 positions match TRBD2. The clonotype was recovered from a woman under 30 in good health. The DNA for the CDR3 is TGTGCCAGCAGTTGGACTAGCGGGGAGGGAGATACGCAGTATTTT. Protein product: CASSWTSGEGDTQYF.